This record concerns one TCR beta chain sequence. An amount of RNA that ranged from roughly 0.5 to 1 ug was reverse transcribed with random hexamers. TCRdb re-analysed the immunoSEQ multiplex PCR reads in MiXCR, keeping a single row per CDR3 protein. The sample yields 110,000 to 150,000 distinct CDR3 sequences, roughly 94% seen once. Healthy donors acted as controls, with matching for age and sex. CDR1 and CDR2 (germline): MGHRA, YSYEKL. V shed 0 bases and J shed 0 bases, with 9 bases lying between them. The CDR3 length is 15 residues. The source of the sample is a study of CD8 T cells in Susac syndrome.

The sequenced sample was CD8+ T cells from PBMCs. V usage is TRBV4-1 and J usage is TRBJ2-7, with a possible D match to TRBD2 (6 bases). The clonotype comes from a human donor in good health. The CDR3 DNA reads as TGCGCCAGCAGCCAAGAGGGACTGAACTCCTACGAGCAGTACTTC. Protein product: CASSQEGLNSYEQYF.